This paragraph covers one TCR beta chain sequence. Its matching antigen is unknown. The sample belongs to a study of shared clonotypes between healthy human individuals. On the study more broadly: The study used three CD4 naive, three CD4 memory, two CD8 naive and one CD8 memory plate per donor.

Per the study methods: Junction-only sequences without quality scores came from ImmunoSEQ, so filtering differed. Here immunoSEQ multiplex PCR was the method, and the copy in TCRdb shows in-frame clones only, minus some. Clone size and the V and J calls come from that table; the DNA yielded D and trimming. The data show fewer than 400,000 clones, over 65% seen once. General study results and limits: Represented diversity (both genetic and exposure-history) was limited by the small number of donors.

The clonotype originates from a man aged 25-40 years in good health. Sequencing was done on a sample of memory CD4+ T cells sorted from blood. This sample's subset: CD45RA-negative fraction.

CDR3 sequence (DNA): TGTGCCAGCTCACCACCCCCAGGGTTGGACGAGCAGTACTTC. As protein: CASSPPPGLDEQYF. The chain combines TRBV18 with TRBJ2-7; maybe TRBD1 (5 bases). Per germline, CDR1 KGHSH and CDR2 LQKENI. This CDR3 spans 14 amino acids. V was trimmed by 0 bases and J by 5 bases, leaving 11 bases between them. Full variable domain (rest looked up from reference TRBV18 and TRBJ2-7): NAGVMQNPRHLVRRRGQEARLRCSPMKGHSHVYWYRQLPEEGLKFMVYLQKENIIDESGMPKERFSAEFPKEGPSILRIQQVVRGDSAAYFCASSPPPGLDEQYFGPGTRLTVT.